Presented here are 3 T cell receptor beta chains from one specimen sequenced in a study of shared clonotypes between healthy human individuals. Generated by immunoSEQ multiplex PCR, the TCRdb table keeps only in-frame clones and is missing some. The sample yields 2 million or so clones, 95% seen once. The source material was naive CD4+ T cells sorted from blood. Subset indicated: CD45RA+ positively selected. These receptor sequences come from a young man in good health.

The rearrangement joins TRBV30 to TRBJ1-5; tentatively, D is TRBD1 (5 bases). CDR3 size: 13 residues. Trimming cost V 2 bases and J 2 bases, with 7 bases left between them. Germline assignment: CDR1 GTSNPN and CDR2 SVGIG (reference sequence). The CDR3, as DNA: TGTGCCTGGAGTTCGGGGGGCAATCAGCCCCAGCATTTT. Protein: CAWSSGGNQPQHF.

V usage is TRBV19 and J usage is TRBJ1-2, with D maybe TRBD1 (6 bases). Germline CDR1 is LNHDA and CDR2 is SQIVND (reference sequence). The ends were cut back, 5 bases at V and 14 bases at J, with 18 bases in the middle. The length of the CDR3 is 12 residues. CDR3 sequence reads: CASSLTGTTLTF. The CDR3 DNA is TGTGCCAGTAGTCTGACCGGGACAACTTTAACCTTC.

This clone was detected only once. The chain recombines TRBV5-3 with TRBJ2-3; D gene ambiguous. TRBV5-3 is given ORF status, its function remaining uncertain. With 10 bases removed from V and 6 bases from J, the gap between germline ends came to 12 bases. The CDR3 loop spans 11 amino acids. The CDR3 sequence: CAVLQADTQYF. Here the CDR3 DNA reads TGTGCCGTACTTCAAGCGGATACGCAGTATTTT.